Listed here is a single TCR beta chain. This entry belongs to a study of blood T cell repertoires in COVID-19. Whole-study context: Samples taken during acute and convalescent COVID-19 were collected in the United States, Italy and Spain. PBMCs, B-cell-depleted T cells, or T cells provided the cDNA or gDNA that made up the material.

Deletions cut 0 bases from V and 1 base from J, with 13 bases between. Germline CDR1 and CDR2: LGHDT and YNNKEL (reference sequence). The CDR3 length is 18 residues. Enrolment of Seattle patients took place during active infection, and they were followed longitudinally. Under the authors' procedure: Amplification with reference gene primers provided the estimates of nucleated cell counts. Generated by immunoSEQ multiplex PCR, the TCRdb table keeps only in-frame clones and is missing some. That table furnishes V, J and clone size, whereas the DNA furnished D and trimming. The sample holds 85,000 to 100,000 clones, around 85% seen once.

This clonotype was sampled from a woman in her fifties or sixties with COVID-19, enrolled during active disease. Sequencing was performed on peripheral blood. This chain joins TRBV3-1 (or the pseudogene TRBV3-2) and TRBJ1-6; D is ambiguous. The chain's CDR3 is CASSQDLTGWSYNSPLHF. For the CDR3, the DNA is TGTGCCAGCAGCCAAGATCTTACCGGGTGGTCCTATAATTCACCCCTCCACTTT.